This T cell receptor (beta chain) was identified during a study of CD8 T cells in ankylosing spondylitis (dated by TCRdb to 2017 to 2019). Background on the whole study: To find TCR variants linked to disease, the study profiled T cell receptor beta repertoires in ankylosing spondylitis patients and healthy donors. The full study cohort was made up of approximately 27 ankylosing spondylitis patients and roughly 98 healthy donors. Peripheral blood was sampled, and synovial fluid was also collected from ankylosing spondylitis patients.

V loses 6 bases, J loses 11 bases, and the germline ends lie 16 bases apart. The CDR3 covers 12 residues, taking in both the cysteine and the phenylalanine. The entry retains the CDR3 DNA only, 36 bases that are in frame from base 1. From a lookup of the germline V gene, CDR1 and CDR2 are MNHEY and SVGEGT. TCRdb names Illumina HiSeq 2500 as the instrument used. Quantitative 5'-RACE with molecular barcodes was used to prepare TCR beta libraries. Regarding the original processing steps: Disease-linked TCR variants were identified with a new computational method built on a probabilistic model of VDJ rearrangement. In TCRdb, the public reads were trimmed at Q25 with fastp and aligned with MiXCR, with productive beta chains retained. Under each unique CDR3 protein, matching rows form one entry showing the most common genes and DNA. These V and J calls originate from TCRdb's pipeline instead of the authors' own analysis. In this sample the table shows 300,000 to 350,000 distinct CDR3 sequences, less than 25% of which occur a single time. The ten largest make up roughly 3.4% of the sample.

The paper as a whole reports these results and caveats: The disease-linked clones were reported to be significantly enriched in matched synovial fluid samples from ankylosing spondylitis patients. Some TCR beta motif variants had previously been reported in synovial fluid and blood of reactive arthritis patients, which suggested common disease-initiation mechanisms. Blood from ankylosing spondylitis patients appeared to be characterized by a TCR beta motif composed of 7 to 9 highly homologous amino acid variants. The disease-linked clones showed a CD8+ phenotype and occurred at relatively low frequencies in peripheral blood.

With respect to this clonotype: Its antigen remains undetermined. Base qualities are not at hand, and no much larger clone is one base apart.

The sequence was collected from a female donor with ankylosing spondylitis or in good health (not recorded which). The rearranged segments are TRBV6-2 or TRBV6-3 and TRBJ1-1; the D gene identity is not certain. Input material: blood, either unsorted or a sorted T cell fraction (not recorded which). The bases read TGTGCCAGCAGCCCCGGACCCCTGGAGGCTTTCTTT. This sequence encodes CASSPGPLEAFF.